Included here is one TCR beta chain sequence, with context. Its antigen is currently unknown. The protocol was immunoSEQ multiplex PCR, while the TCRdb copy is restricted to in-frame clones and leaves out a portion. The sample has around 6,600 clones, over 70% seen once. The sample belongs to a study of blood T cell dynamics during melanoma immunotherapy. V was trimmed by 5 bases and J by 1 base, leaving 8 bases between them. The CDR3 totals 13 residues. Per the germline V gene, CDR1 is SGHVS and CDR2 is FNYEAQ. The sample's time point: pre-treatment baseline. Response was assessed by RECIST 1.1 at 12 weeks, except a couple of rapid progressors. Patients had no prior systemic cancer treatment, immunosuppressants or other active cancers. Points from the study as a whole: PBMC repertoires of eventual disease-control patients split at W3 into clonality or diversity gains. It remained unknown if the driving T cell clones were melanoma-specific.

The genes are TRBV7-6 and TRBJ1-2, with D uncertain. The receptor was derived from a human donor with melanoma. Sequenced here: blood, sampled from a patient treated with checkpoint blockade. CDR3 sequence reads: CASSPRYNYGYTF. The CDR3 DNA reads TGTGCCAGCAGCCCCAGATATAACTATGGCTACACCTTC.